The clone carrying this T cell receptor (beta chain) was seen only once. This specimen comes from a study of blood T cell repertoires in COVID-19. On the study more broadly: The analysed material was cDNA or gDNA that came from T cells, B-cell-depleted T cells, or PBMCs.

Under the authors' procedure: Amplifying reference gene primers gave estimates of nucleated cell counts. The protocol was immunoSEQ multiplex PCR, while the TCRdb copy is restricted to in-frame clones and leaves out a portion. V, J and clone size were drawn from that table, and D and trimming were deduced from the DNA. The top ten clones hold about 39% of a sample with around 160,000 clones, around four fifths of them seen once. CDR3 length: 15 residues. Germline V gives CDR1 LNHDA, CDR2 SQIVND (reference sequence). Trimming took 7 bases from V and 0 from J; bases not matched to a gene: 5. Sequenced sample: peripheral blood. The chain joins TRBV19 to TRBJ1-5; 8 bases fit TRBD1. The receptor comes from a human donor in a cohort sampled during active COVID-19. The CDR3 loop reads CASNRDRNSNQPQHF. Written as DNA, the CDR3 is TGTGCCAGTAACCGGGACAGGAATAGCAATCAGCCCCAGCATTTT.